These 23 T cell receptor beta chains were all obtained from the same sample, sequenced in a study of T-cell memory formation after mild COVID-19. TCRdb recomputed calls from the 5' RACE reads with MiXCR, one row per CDR3 protein. Here the sample spans hundreds of thousands of distinct CDR3 sequences, around a sixth being singletons. Sequenced input: PBMCs or a T cell subset sorted from them (not recorded which). These receptors all come from an adult woman who had mild COVID-19 (a few samples of this study predate the infection). Cell type and time point are not known.

V usage is TRBV15 and J usage is TRBJ2-1; 9 nucleotides align to TRBD2. Trimming cost V 0 bases and J 4 bases; bases outside gene matches: 7. This CDR3 region has 17 residues. In germline, CDR1 is LNHNV, CDR2 YYDKDF (reference sequence). CDR3 bases: TGTGCCACCAGCAGAGAGAGGCGGGAGGGCCCTTACAATGAGCAGTTCTTC. Translating it yields CATSRERREGPYNEQFF.

In this sample, this clonotype turned up a few times. The chain couples TRBV7-9 to TRBJ1-1, with 7 positions matching TRBD1. This CDR3 spans 14 amino acids. With 4 bases clipped from V and 6 bases from J, the junction kept 8 bases outside the gene matches. Germline loops: CDR1 SEHNR, CDR2 FQNEAQ (reference sequence). For the CDR3, the DNA is TGTGCCAGCAGCTCCCGCGAGGGGGCCCCTGAAGCTTTCTTT. Its protein product is CASSSREGAPEAFF.

This sequence joins TRBV2 and TRBJ1-1, with TRBD1 identical over 9 bases. V shed 6 bases, J shed 6 bases, and the junction held 8 bases outside the gene matches. Germline V lookup: CDR1 SNHLY, CDR2 FYNNEI. There are 14 residues in the CDR3. In DNA, the CDR3 is TGTGCCAGCAGCGAGGACAGGGGAGGAGCTGAAGCTTTCTTT. This sequence encodes CASSEDRGGAEAFF.

The rearrangement joins TRBV18 to TRBJ1-1; D possibly corresponds to TRBD1 (6 bases). This CDR3 has 14 amino acids. Trimming took 2 bases from V and 3 from J, leaving 10 bases between them. The germline V gene encodes CDR1 KGHSH and CDR2 LQKENI. The CDR3 spells CASSPGRQDTEAFF. CDR3 in DNA: TGTGCCAGCTCACCAGGGAGACAGGACACTGAAGCTTTCTTT. The entire variable domain, with the rest obtained from reference TRBV18 and TRBJ1-1, is as follows: NAGVMQNPRHLVRRRGQEARLRCSPMKGHSHVYWYRQLPEEGLKFMVYLQKENIIDESGMPKERFSAEFPKEGPSILRIQQVVRGDSAAYFCASSPGRQDTEAFFGQGTRLTVV.

This clonotype was seen more than once but under ten times. The CDR3 sequence: CASSQAERGAYEQYF. The DNA of the CDR3 is TGTGCCAGCAGCCAAGCTGAGCGGGGAGCCTACGAGCAGTACTTC. This rearrangement joins TRBV3-1 to TRBJ2-7, with 7 bases aligning to TRBD2. The trim removed 1 base at V and 2 bases at J, leaving 5 bases unmatched. The CDR3 sequence is 15 residues long. Germline CDR1 LGHDT, CDR2 YNNKEL (reference sequence).

This clonotype was counted at least ten times. The chain uses TRBV4-1 and TRBJ2-7, with 7 bases aligning to TRBD2. V shed 4 bases and J 0 bases; nucleotides not matched to a gene: 21. This CDR3 spans 20 amino acids. Germline lookup yields CDR1 MGHRA and CDR2 YSYEKL. In DNA form, the CDR3 reads TGCGCCAGCAGCCCATCCTACCGAGTTTCCGGGCTAGCGGCCTCCTACGAGCAGTACTTC. Its translation: CASSPSYRVSGLAASYEQYF.

In its sample, this clonotype was seen many times. The chain joins TRBV11-2 to TRBJ2-3; TRBD2 agrees at 8 bases. The CDR3 runs 16 residues. Per germline, CDR1 SGHAT and CDR2 FQNNGV. Trimming removed 5 bases from V and 5 bases from J; junction bases left unmatched: 12. CDR3 in amino acids: CASSPRREGLGDTQYF. The CDR3 DNA follows: TGTGCCAGCAGCCCCCGACGGGAGGGCCTTGGAGATACGCAGTATTTT.

The chain recombines TRBV5-5 with TRBJ1-2; 7 positions match TRBD1. Germline CDR1 is SGHKS and CDR2 is YYEKEE (reference sequence). The CDR3 runs 17 residues. J lost 0 bases, V lost 3 bases, and 11 bases had no gene match. Here the CDR3 reads CASSSQQGHYTNYGYTF. The CDR3 DNA follows: TGTGCCAGCAGCTCCCAACAGGGGCATTACACTAACTATGGCTACACCTTC.

This chain connects TRBV4-1 to TRBJ2-2, with 9 bases identical to TRBD2. Germline lookup yields CDR1 MGHRA and CDR2 YSYEKL. This CDR3 is 17 amino acids long. V lost 0 bases and J lost 6; bases outside the gene matches: 8. The CDR3 loop reads CASSQDRARGGPGELFF. The CDR3 nucleotides are TGCGCCAGCAGCCAAGATCGGGCGCGGGGGGGCCCCGGGGAGCTGTTTTTT.

This clonotype was counted ten times or more. The chain has TRBV25-1 and TRBJ2-1, with 10 bases that match TRBD2. V was pared by 3 bases and J by 4 bases, with 0 bases of the junction left unmatched. CDR3 length: 14 residues. Germline V gene lookup returns CDR1 MGHDK and CDR2 SYGVNS. The CDR3: CASSETSGYNEQFF. The CDR3 bases are TGTGCCAGCAGTGAGACTAGCGGGTACAATGAGCAGTTCTTC.

The chain carries TRBV4-3 and TRBJ2-5; no clear D. This CDR3 comprises 16 residues. V lost 0 bases and J lost 4, with 15 bases in between. CDR1 and CDR2 (germline): LGHNA, YSLEER. CDR3 sequence (DNA): TGCGCCAGCAGCCAAGATCGACTCATTAAGGGAGAGACCCAGTACTTC. This codes for CASSQDRLIKGETQYF.

This chain joins TRBV30 and TRBJ1-1; TRBD1 matches 7 bases. Germline CDR1 is GTSNPN and CDR2 is SVGIG (reference sequence). The CDR3 is 13 amino acids. Trimming cost V 2 bases and J 5 bases; bases outside gene matches: 5. Written as DNA, the CDR3 is TGTGCCTGGAGTACAGGGGTTGTGACTGAAGCTTTCTTT. Encoded protein: CAWSTGVVTEAFF.

About this clonotype: Given a much more abundant clone one base away, this may be a read error. The chain joins TRBV9 to TRBJ2-1; D unresolved. V lost 3 bases and J 5 bases, leaving 3 bases between the germline ends. The CDR3 is 11 amino acids. Germline CDR1 reads SGDLS; CDR2 reads YYNGEE. CDR3 in amino acids: CASSEDNEQFF. The CDR3 DNA is TGTGCCAGCAGCGAGGACAATGAGCAGTTCTTC.

This clonotype was counted between two and nine times. The chain recombines TRBV10-3 with TRBJ1-5, with 9 bases aligning to TRBD1. Per germline, CDR1 ENHRY and CDR2 SYGVKD. The CDR3 spans 15 residues. Trimming cost V 6 bases and J 7 bases; bases outside gene matches: 10. The DNA for the CDR3 is TGTGCCATCAGCCCAGGGACAGGGCAGGGGCAGCCCCAGCATTTT. Protein: CAISPGTGQGQPQHF.

This clonotype showed up just a few times. The rearrangement uses TRBV6-1 and TRBJ1-2; D is unresolved. The V and J ends lost 2 bases and 2 bases respectively, with 6 bases between them. From germline, CDR1 is MNHNS and CDR2 SASEGT. The CDR3 length is 13 residues. The CDR3 spells CASSETTNYGYTF. In DNA, the CDR3 is TGTGCCAGCAGTGAAACAACGAACTATGGCTACACCTTC.

The table lists this clonotype with many counts. Since a much larger clone is just one base distant, this may be a read error. This chain joins TRBV4-2 and TRBJ2-2; no firm D call. V dropped 0 bases and J dropped 7 bases, with 15 bases sitting between them. Looked up from germline, CDR1 is LGHNA and CDR2 is YNFKEQ. The CDR3 runs 16 residues. CDR3: CASSQEVPPYDGELFF. Written as DNA, the CDR3 is TGTGCCAGCAGCCAAGAAGTCCCCCCATATGACGGGGAGCTGTTTTTT.

V is TRBV11-2 and J is TRBJ2-3; 10 bases line up with TRBD2. Germline CDR1 reads SGHAT; CDR2 reads FQNNGV. J lost 10 bases, V lost 3 bases, and 7 bases had no gene match. CDR3 size: 14 residues. The CDR3 DNA sequence: TGTGCCAGCAGCTTCGGGACTAGCGCCCCAGCGCAGTATTTT. Translating gives CASSFGTSAPAQYF. The full variable domain, its missing parts supplied by reference TRBV11-2 and TRBJ2-3, is EAGVAQSPRYKIIEKRQSVAFWCNPISGHATLYWYQQILGQGPKLLIQFQNNGVVDDSQLPKDRFSAERLKGVDSTLKIQPAKLEDSAVYLCASSFGTSAPAQYFGPGTRLTVL.

The chain combines TRBV6-2 or TRBV6-3 with TRBJ2-7, with 13 nucleotides matching TRBD2. This CDR3 has 20 amino acids. Per the germline V gene, CDR1 is MNHEY and CDR2 is SVGEGT. Unmatched junction bases numbered 17, after V lost 6 bases and J lost 0 bases. CDR3 coding DNA: TGTGCCAGCAGGAACGCCCGACTAGCGGGAGGCCCCCTTGACTCCTACGAGCAGTACTTC. It codes for CASRNARLAGGPLDSYEQYF.

This clonotype was counted a few times. The chain is built from TRBV12-3 or TRBV12-4 and TRBJ2-7, with D perhaps being TRBD1 or TRBD2 (5 bases each). V was trimmed by 7 bases and J by 3 bases, leaving 13 bases between them. This CDR3 has 13 residues. The CDR3, as DNA: TGTGCCAGCAAGCCGGGACGGGACTACGAGCAGTACTTC. Encoded protein: CASKPGRDYEQYF.

V usage is TRBV15 and J usage is TRBJ2-5; TRBD2 matches at 8 bases. V shed 1 base and J 2 bases; nucleotides not matched to a gene: 3. Germline V CDR1 and CDR2: LNHNV, YYDKDF (reference sequence). The CDR3 is 15 residues long. CDR3 amino acids: CATSRGRGGQETQYF. CDR3 nucleotide sequence: TGTGCCACCAGCAGAGGTCGGGGGGGGCAAGAGACCCAGTACTTC.

This rearrangement joins TRBV4-1 to TRBJ1-4, with 8 bases that match TRBD1. The CDR3 extends over 15 amino acids. In germline, CDR1 is MGHRA, CDR2 YSYEKL. Trimming cost V 2 bases and J 8 bases; bases outside gene matches: 7. CDR3 region: CASSQPDREGEKLFF. In DNA, the CDR3 is TGCGCCAGCAGCCAACCGGACAGGGAGGGAGAAAAACTGTTTTTT.

This chain joins TRBV20-1 and TRBJ2-1; 9 bases line up with TRBD2. Unmatched junction bases numbered 6, after V lost 2 bases and J lost 13 bases. Per the germline V gene, CDR1 is DFQATT and CDR2 is SNEGSKA (reference sequence). There are 12 residues in the CDR3. The CDR3 region has the DNA TGCAGTGCTAGACAGCCTAGCGGGGCTCAGTTCTTC. It specifies CSARQPSGAQFF.

This clonotype showed up just a few times. This sequence joins TRBV12-3 or TRBV12-4 and TRBJ2-7, with unresolved D. Trimming shortened V by 4 bases and J by 3 bases, and 10 bases separated the two germline ends. This CDR3 has 13 amino acids. The DNA of the CDR3 is TGTGCCAGCAGTTCGCCACAGTACTACGAGCAGTACTTC. Amino acid sequence: CASSSPQYYEQYF.